Listed here are 14 T cell receptor beta chains from one sample, sequenced in a study of blood T cell repertoires in COVID-19 (dated by TCRdb to about 2020). Preparation of the library involved the immunoSEQ multiplex PCR assay. TCRdb re-hosts the immuneACCESS table, in-frame sequences only. Its copies lack some clones; in the studies checked, an unresolved V gene accounts for under half of them, and the cause for the rest is not known. For this sample the table gives 450,000 to 500,000 clones, of which 70% to 90% were detected only once. The biggest ten clones account for approximately 8% of the sample. The material sequenced was PBMCs or T cells enriched from blood (not recorded which). These receptors all stem from a woman between 55 and 75 years old who had recovered from COVID-19.

The rearrangement links TRBV2 to TRBJ1-2, with TRBD1 as a possible D gene (5 bases). This CDR3 is 14 amino acids long. CDR1 and CDR2 (germline): SNHLY, FYNNEI. Trimming took off 2 bases at V and 6 bases at J, with 13 bases between the two ends. Here the CDR3 reads CASSETSTVHGYTF. For the CDR3, the DNA is TGTGCCAGCAGTGAAACATCGACAGTCCATGGCTACACCTTC.

This clone came up once. CDR3 sequence reads: CASSSRDSTEAFF. CDR3 coding DNA: TGTGCCAGCAGCTCCCGGGACAGCACTGAAGCTTTCTTT. This sequence joins TRBV7-2 and TRBJ1-1, with 7 bases matching TRBD1. Germline lookup yields CDR1 SGHTA and CDR2 FQGNSA. Trimming removed 4 bases from V and 4 bases from J; junction bases left unmatched: 3. The CDR3 loop spans 13 amino acids.

The table lists this clone with a count of one. The CDR3, as DNA: TGTGCCAGCAGCCAGGGCAGGGGCCGAAACTATGGCTACACCTTC. Translation gives CASSQGRGRNYGYTF. The rearrangement links TRBV7-9 to TRBJ1-2; weak D call: TRBD1 (6 bases). Looked up from germline, CDR1 is SEHNR and CDR2 is FQNEAQ (reference sequence). Trimming took 5 bases from V and 2 from J, leaving 15 bases between them. There are 15 residues in the CDR3.

In DNA, the CDR3 is TGCGCCAGCAGCTTCTCCGTCAGTACAGGGTCCGGCACAGATACGCAGTATTTT. Residues: CASSFSVSTGSGTDTQYF. The V gene is TRBV5-1, the J gene TRBJ2-3; possibly TRBD1 for D (6 bases). Germline V gene sequence: CDR1 SGHRS, CDR2 YFSETQ. Trimming pared 2 bases from V and 1 base from J, leaving 20 bases between. The CDR3 runs to 18 residues.

The chain recombines TRBV30 with TRBJ2-1; 12 bases agree with TRBD2. Germline V gives CDR1 GTSNPN, CDR2 SVGIG (reference sequence). With V trimmed by 6 bases and J by 10 bases, 1 base remained unmatched. The length of the CDR3 is 11 residues. Written as DNA, the CDR3 is TGTGCCTGCGGACTAGCGGGGGAGCAGTTCTTC. It translates to CACGLAGEQFF.

The chain carries TRBV9 and TRBJ2-3; 8 positions match TRBD2. V shed 4 bases and J 0 bases; nucleotides not matched to a gene: 7. Germline V lookup: CDR1 SGDLS, CDR2 YYNGEE. There are 16 residues in the CDR3. The CDR3 sequence is CASSPGGAGSTDTQYF. The DNA for the CDR3 is TGTGCCAGCAGCCCCGGGGGGGCGGGGAGCACAGATACGCAGTATTTT.

On this clone: Other DNA sequences of this sample code for an identical CDR3. The rearrangement links TRBV28 to TRBJ1-2, with TRBD1 as a possible D gene (5 bases). CDR3 length equals 12 residues. Trimming took off 3 bases at V and 5 bases at J, with 7 bases between the two ends. CDR1 and CDR2 (germline): MDHEN, SYDVKM. For the CDR3, the DNA is TGTGCCAGCAGTTTCCGGGGGTATGGCTACACCTTC. Its translation is CASSFRGYGYTF.

The chain uses TRBV6-1 and TRBJ1-2, with TRBD1 matching 9 bases. The CDR3 runs to 13 residues. V was clipped by 3 bases and J by 5 bases; unmatched bases: 1. The germline CDR1 and CDR2 sequences are MNHNS and SASEGT. The CDR3 here is CASSEDRGYGYTF. The CDR3 coding sequence is TGTGCCAGCAGTGAGGACAGGGGATATGGCTACACCTTC.

The DNA for the CDR3 is TGTGCCAGCAGCTTACGAGGGTTTTCACCCCTCCACTTT. Its translation: CASSLRGFSPLHF. The chain combines TRBV13 with TRBJ1-6; D is undetermined. This CDR3 is built from 13 residues. V lost 2 bases, J lost 9 bases, and 8 bases lay in between. Germline assignment: CDR1 PRHDT and CDR2 FYEKMQ (reference sequence).

This clone was observed once. This chain connects TRBV3-1 (or the pseudogene TRBV3-2) to TRBJ2-7; D might be TRBD2 (5 bases). Looked up from germline, CDR1 is LGHDT and CDR2 is YNNKEL (reference sequence). V dropped 0 bases and J dropped 4 bases, with 16 bases sitting between them. This CDR3 region has 16 residues. CDR3 loop: CASSQDGSLARYEQYF. CDR3 bases: TGTGCCAGCAGCCAAGATGGTAGCCTAGCAAGATACGAGCAGTACTTC.

The rearrangement links TRBV5-8 to TRBJ2-7; 8 nucleotides line up with TRBD1. This CDR3 has 14 residues. Germline loops: CDR1 SGHTS, CDR2 YDEGEE. Trimming took 3 bases from V and 9 from J; bases not matched to a gene: 11. The CDR3 reads CASSSWTGLGVQYV. The CDR3 DNA is TGTGCCAGCAGCTCCTGGACAGGGTTAGGTGTGCAGTACGTC.

The chain is built from TRBV3-1 (or the pseudogene TRBV3-2) and TRBJ2-1, with D possibly matching TRBD2 (6 bases). CDR1 and CDR2 from the germline V gene are LGHDT and YNNKEL (reference sequence). Trimming stripped 3 bases from V and 7 bases from J, with 13 bases between. The CDR3 is 14 residues long. The CDR3 here is CASSHPYRGNEQFF. In DNA form, the CDR3 reads TGTGCCAGCAGCCACCCTTATCGGGGGAATGAGCAGTTCTTC.

This sequence joins TRBV3-1 (or the pseudogene TRBV3-2) and TRBJ2-7; D possibly corresponds to TRBD1 (6 bases). CDR3 length equals 18 residues. Per germline, CDR1 LGHDT and CDR2 YNNKEL (reference sequence). With 4 bases removed from V and 2 bases from J, the gap between germline ends came to 24 bases. The CDR3 DNA reads TGTGCCAGCAGCCCGCAGCTCGGGACAACTGGAACTCCCTACGAGCAGTACTTC. Its translation: CASSPQLGTTGTPYEQYF.

The chain has TRBV19 and TRBJ1-5; TRBD1 agrees at 8 bases. Germline V lookup: CDR1 LNHDA, CDR2 SQIVND (reference sequence). Losses at the gene ends were 6 bases for V and 6 bases for J; bases not matched to a gene: 4. This CDR3 has 13 residues. The CDR3 is CASRRTGSQPQHF. For the CDR3, the DNA is TGTGCCAGTAGACGGACAGGGAGTCAGCCCCAGCATTTT.